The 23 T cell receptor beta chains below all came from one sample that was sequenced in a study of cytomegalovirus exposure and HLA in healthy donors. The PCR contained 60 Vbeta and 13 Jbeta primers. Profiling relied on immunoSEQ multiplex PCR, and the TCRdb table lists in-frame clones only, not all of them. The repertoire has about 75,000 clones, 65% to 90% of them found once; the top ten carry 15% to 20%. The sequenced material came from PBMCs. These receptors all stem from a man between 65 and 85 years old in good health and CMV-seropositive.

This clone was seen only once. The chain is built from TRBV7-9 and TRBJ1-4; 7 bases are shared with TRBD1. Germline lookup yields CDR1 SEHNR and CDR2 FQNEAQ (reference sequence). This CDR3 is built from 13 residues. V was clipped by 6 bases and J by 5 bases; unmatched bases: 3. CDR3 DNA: TGTGCCAGCAGGACAGGGATGAATGAAAAACTGTTTTTT. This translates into CASRTGMNEKLFF.

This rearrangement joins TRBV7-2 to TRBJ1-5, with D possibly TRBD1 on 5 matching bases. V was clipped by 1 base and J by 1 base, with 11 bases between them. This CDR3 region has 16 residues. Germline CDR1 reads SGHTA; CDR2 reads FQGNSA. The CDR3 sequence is CASSLVSGQSNQPQHF. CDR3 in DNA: TGTGCCAGCAGCTTAGTGTCAGGACAAAGCAATCAGCCCCAGCATTTT.

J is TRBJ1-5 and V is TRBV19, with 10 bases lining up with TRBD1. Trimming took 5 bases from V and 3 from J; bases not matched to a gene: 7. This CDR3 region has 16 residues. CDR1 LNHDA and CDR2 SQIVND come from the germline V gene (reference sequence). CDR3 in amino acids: CASSLGTGALNQPQHF. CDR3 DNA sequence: TGTGCCAGTAGTCTGGGGACAGGGGCCCTCAATCAGCCCCAGCATTTT.

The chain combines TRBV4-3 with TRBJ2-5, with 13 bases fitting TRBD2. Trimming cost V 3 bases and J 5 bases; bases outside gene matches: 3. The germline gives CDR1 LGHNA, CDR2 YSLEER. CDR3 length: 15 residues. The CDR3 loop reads CASSQGLAGFETQYF. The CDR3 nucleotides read TGCGCCAGCAGCCAGGGACTAGCGGGGTTTGAGACCCAGTACTTC.

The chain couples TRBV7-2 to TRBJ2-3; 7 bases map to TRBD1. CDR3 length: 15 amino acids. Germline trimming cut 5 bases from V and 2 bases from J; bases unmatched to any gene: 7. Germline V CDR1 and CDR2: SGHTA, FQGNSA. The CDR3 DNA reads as TGTGCCAGCAGCAAGACGACAGGGTTCACAGATACGCAGTATTTT. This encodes CASSKTTGFTDTQYF.

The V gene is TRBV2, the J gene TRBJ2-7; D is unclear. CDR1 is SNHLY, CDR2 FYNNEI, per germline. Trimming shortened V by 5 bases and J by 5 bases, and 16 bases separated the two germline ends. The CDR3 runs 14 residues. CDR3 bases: TGTGCCAGCAGTCTAGGCCGTCCTTTCCACGAGCAGTACTTC. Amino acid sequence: CASSLGRPFHEQYF.

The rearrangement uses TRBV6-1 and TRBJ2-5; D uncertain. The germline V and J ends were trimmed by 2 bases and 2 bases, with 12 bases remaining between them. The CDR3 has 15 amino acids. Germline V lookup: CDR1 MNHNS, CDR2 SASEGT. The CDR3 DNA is TGTGCCAGCAGTGAATATAATCCGGTGCAAGAGACCCAGTACTTC. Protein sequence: CASSEYNPVQETQYF.

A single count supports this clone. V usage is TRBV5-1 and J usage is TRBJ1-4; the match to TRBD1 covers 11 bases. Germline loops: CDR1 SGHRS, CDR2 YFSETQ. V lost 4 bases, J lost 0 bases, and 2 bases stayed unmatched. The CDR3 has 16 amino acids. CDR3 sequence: CASSQGQGATNEKLFF. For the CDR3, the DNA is TGCGCCAGCAGCCAGGGACAGGGGGCAACTAATGAAAAACTGTTTTTT.

This CDR3 is CAISGQGEETQYF. CDR3 in DNA: TGTGCCATCAGTGGACAGGGGGAAGAGACCCAGTACTTC. The chain has TRBV10-3 and TRBJ2-5; 9 nucleotides align to TRBD1. The CDR3 runs 13 residues. Germline V CDR1 and CDR2: ENHRY, SYGVKD. Trimming took 4 bases from V and 3 from J; bases not matched to a gene: 0.

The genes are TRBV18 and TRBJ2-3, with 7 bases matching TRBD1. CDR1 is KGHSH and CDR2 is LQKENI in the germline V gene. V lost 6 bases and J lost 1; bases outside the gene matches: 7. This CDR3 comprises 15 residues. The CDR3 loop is CASSPGQARTDTQYF. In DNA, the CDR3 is TGTGCCAGCTCCCCAGGACAGGCCCGCACAGATACGCAGTATTTT.

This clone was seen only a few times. The CDR3 loop is CASSLMQGETQYF. In DNA, the CDR3 is TGTGCCAGCAGCTTGATGCAGGGAGAGACCCAGTACTTC. The chain recombines TRBV5-6 with TRBJ2-5, with D possibly matching TRBD1 (5 bases). The CDR3 consists of 13 residues. Germline-derived CDR1 and CDR2 are SGHDT and YYEEEE. V lost 1 base and J lost 4, with 8 bases in between.

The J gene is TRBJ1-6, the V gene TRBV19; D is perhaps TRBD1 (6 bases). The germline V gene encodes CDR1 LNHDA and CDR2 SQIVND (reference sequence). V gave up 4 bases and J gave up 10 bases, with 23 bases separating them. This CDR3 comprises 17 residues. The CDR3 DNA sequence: TGTGCCAGTAGTAATATCAAGAAGGGGGTTAGAGGATCACCCCTCCACTTT. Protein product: CASSNIKKGVRGSPLHF. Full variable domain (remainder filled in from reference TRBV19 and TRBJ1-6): DGGITQSPKYLFRKEGQNVTLSCEQNLNHDAMYWYRQDPGQGLRLIYYSQIVNDFQKGDIAEGYSVSREKKESFPLTVTSAQKNPTAFYLCASSNIKKGVRGSPLHFGNGTRLTVT.

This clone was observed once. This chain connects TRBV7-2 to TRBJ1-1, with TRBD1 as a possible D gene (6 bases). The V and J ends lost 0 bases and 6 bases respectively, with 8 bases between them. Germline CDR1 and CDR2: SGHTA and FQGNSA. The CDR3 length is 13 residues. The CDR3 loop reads CASSLAPGAEAFF. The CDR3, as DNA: TGTGCCAGCAGCTTAGCTCCAGGGGCTGAAGCTTTCTTT.

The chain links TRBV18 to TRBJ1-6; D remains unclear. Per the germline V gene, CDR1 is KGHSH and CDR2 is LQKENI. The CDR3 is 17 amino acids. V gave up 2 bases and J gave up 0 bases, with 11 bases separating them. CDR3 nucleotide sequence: TGTGCCAGCTCACCATTAAGCCCAAGCTCCTATAATTCACCCCTCCACTTT. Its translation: CASSPLSPSSYNSPLHF.

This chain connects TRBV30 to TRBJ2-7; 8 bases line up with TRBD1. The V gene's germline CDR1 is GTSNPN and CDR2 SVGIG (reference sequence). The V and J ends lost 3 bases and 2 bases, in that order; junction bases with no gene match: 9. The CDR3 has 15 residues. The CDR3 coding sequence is TGTGCCTGGAGGGCCCGGACAGGGTGGACCTACGAGCAGTACTTC. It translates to CAWRARTGWTYEQYF. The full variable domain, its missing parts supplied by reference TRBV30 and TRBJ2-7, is SQTIHQWPATLVQPVGSPLSLECTVEGTSNPNLYWYRQAAGRGLQLLFYSVGIGQISSEVPQNLSASRPQDRQFILSSKKLLLSDSGFYLCAWRARTGWTYEQYFGPGTRLTVT.

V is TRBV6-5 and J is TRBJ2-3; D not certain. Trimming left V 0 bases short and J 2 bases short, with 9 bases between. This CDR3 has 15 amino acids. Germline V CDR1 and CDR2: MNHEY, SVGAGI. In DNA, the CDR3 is TGTGCCAGCAGTTACTCTGGGCAGTACACAGATACGCAGTATTTT. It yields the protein CASSYSGQYTDTQYF.

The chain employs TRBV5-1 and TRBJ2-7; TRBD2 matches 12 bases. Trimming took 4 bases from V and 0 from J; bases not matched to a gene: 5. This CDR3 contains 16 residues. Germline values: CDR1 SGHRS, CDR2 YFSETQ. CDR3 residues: CASSASSGRASYEQYF. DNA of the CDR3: TGCGCCAGCAGCGCTTCTAGCGGGAGGGCCTCCTACGAGCAGTACTTC.

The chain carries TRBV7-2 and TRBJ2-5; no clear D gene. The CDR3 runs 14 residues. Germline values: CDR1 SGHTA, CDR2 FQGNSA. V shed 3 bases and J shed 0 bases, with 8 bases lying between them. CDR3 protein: CASSLAGYQETQYF. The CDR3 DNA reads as TGTGCCAGCAGCTTGGCAGGATACCAAGAGACCCAGTACTTC.

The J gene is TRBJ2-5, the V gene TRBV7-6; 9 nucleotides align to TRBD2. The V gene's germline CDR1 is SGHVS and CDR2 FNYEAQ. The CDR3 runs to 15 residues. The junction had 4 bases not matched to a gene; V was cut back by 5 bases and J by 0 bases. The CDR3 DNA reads TGTGCCAGCAGCGGGAGCGGGGGGCACCAAGAGACCCAGTACTTC. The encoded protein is CASSGSGGHQETQYF.

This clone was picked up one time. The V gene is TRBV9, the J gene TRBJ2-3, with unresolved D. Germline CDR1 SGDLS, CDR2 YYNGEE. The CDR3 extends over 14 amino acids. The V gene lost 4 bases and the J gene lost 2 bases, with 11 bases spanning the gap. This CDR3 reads CASSPRSFTDTQYF. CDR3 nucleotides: TGTGCCAGCAGCCCCCGGTCGTTCACAGATACGCAGTATTTT.

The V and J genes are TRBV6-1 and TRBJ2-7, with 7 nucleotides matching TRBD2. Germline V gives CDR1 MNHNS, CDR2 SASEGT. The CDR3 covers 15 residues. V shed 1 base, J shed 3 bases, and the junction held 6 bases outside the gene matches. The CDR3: CASSEGAAGSYEQYF. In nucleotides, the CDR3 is TGTGCCAGCAGTGAAGGGGCAGCGGGGAGCTACGAGCAGTACTTC.

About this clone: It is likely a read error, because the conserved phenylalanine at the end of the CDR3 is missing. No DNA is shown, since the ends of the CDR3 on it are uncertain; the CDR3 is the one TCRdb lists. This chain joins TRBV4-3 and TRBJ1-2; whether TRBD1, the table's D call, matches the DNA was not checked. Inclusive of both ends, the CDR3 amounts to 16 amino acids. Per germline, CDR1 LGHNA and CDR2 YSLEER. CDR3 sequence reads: CASSQFTGTGAYGETV.

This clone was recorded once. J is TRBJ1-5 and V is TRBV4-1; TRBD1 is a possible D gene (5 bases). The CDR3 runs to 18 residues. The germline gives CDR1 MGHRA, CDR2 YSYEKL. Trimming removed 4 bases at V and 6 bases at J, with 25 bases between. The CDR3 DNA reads TGCGCCAGCAGCCGGGCTGAGGGTGGCGGCGGGGGGTTTCAGCCCCAGCATTTT. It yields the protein CASSRAEGGGGGFQPQHF.